A single sample is the source of the 17 T cell receptor beta chains below, sequenced in a study of spatial heterogeneity in lung cancer. Described time point: blood at routine non-recurrence follow-up after resection. Using its own MiXCR run on the 5' RACE reads, TCRdb lists one record per CDR3 protein. The data show 40,000 to 50,000 distinct CDR3 sequences, roughly a tenth seen once. The sequencing here drew on PBMCs, taken at follow-up. All receptors come from a female donor with early-stage non-small cell lung cancer.

This chain joins TRBV4-1 and TRBJ2-7; D possibly uses TRBD1 or TRBD2 (5 bases each). V lost 0 bases and J lost 4, with 19 bases in between. The CDR3 extends over 17 amino acids. The germline V gene has CDR1 MGHRA and CDR2 YSYEKL. The CDR3 is CASSQDNTGTSLYEQYF. The CDR3 coding sequence is TGCGCCAGCAGCCAAGATAATACGGGGACCTCCCTATACGAGCAGTACTTC.

There are many counts of this clonotype. The gene calls are TRBV28 and TRBJ2-5, with no clear D. This CDR3 is built from 11 residues. Germline CDR1 MDHEN, CDR2 SYDVKM. Trimming shortened V by 2 bases and J by 13 bases, and 11 bases separated the two germline ends. The CDR3 nucleotides are TGTGCCAGCAGTTTAGGGTCCGGGCGGTACTTC. The encoded protein is CASSLGSGRYF.

In its sample, this clonotype was seen a few times. The chain joins TRBV6-1 to TRBJ2-7; D is tentatively TRBD1 or TRBD2 (5 bases each). Trimming shortened V by 8 bases and J by 0 bases, and 14 bases separated the two germline ends. The CDR3 sequence is 14 residues long. CDR1 is MNHNS and CDR2 is SASEGT in the germline V gene. CDR3 loop: CASLPWGSSYEQYF. CDR3 DNA sequence: TGTGCCAGCTTACCCTGGGGGTCCTCCTACGAGCAGTACTTC.

This clonotype was detected ten times or more. The V call is TRBV4-2, the J call TRBJ2-1; tentatively, D is TRBD2 (6 bases). CDR3 length: 17 residues. CDR1 is LGHNA, CDR2 YNFKEQ, per germline. V lost 4 bases and J lost 6, with 22 bases in between. The CDR3, as DNA: TGTGCCAGCAGCCTGGGAGGCGGGACGACAAAACCCAATGAGCAGTTCTTC. As protein: CASSLGGGTTKPNEQFF.

CDR3 residues: CASSSLTGLNQPQHF. In DNA, the CDR3 is TGTGCCAGCAGTTCATTGACAGGGCTCAATCAGCCCCAGCATTTT. The chain uses TRBV28 and TRBJ1-5; the match to TRBD1 covers 7 bases. V gave up 4 bases and J gave up 3 bases; unmatched junction bases: 6. CDR1 and CDR2 (germline): MDHEN, SYDVKM. CDR3 length equals 15 residues.

CDR3 region: CASSARQGRTEAFF. CDR3 nucleotide sequence: TGTGCCAGCAGTGCCCGACAGGGGAGGACTGAAGCTTTCTTT. The V and J genes are TRBV27 and TRBJ1-1; 8 nucleotides line up with TRBD1. The junction had 7 bases not matched to a gene; V was cut back by 5 bases and J by 5 bases. Germline V CDR1 and CDR2: MNHEY, SMNVEV (reference sequence). This CDR3 has 14 amino acids.

This clonotype was picked up a small number of times. This chain's CDR3 is CASSITGEEAFF. The CDR3 DNA sequence: TGTGCCAGCAGTATAACAGGGGAAGAAGCTTTCTTT. V is TRBV6-2 or TRBV6-3 and J is TRBJ1-1; TRBD1 agrees at 7 bases. The CDR3 is 12 amino acids. V lost 5 bases, J lost 8 bases, and 5 bases stayed unmatched. Germline CDR1 reads MNHEY; CDR2 reads SVGEGT.

This clonotype has more than one count but fewer than ten. V gene TRBV4-3 combines with J gene TRBJ1-6, with TRBD1 matching over 7 bases. There are 16 residues in the CDR3. V shed 3 bases, J shed 9 bases, and the junction held 11 bases outside the gene matches. Germline CDR1 LGHNA, CDR2 YSLEER. As DNA, the CDR3 is TGCGCCAGCAGCCAGGTTACACAGGGGTTTGGTTCACCCCTCCACTTT. Protein sequence: CASSQVTQGFGSPLHF.

The genes are TRBV20-1 and TRBJ2-3; 7 positions agree with TRBD2. The junction had 9 bases not matched to a gene; V was cut back by 5 bases and J by 4 bases. This CDR3 is 14 amino acids long. Germline-derived CDR1 and CDR2 are DFQATT and SNEGSKA (reference sequence). CDR3 residues: CSASGTTAADTQYF. The CDR3 DNA reads TGCAGTGCTTCCGGGACTACGGCAGCAGATACGCAGTATTTT.

This clonotype was picked up many times. The J gene is TRBJ2-7, the V gene TRBV7-2; TRBD1 matches at 10 bases. CDR3 length: 14 residues. From germline, CDR1 is SGHTA and CDR2 FQGNSA. V was pared by 3 bases and J by 7 bases, with 6 bases of the junction left unmatched. In nucleotides, the CDR3 is TGTGCCAGCAGCTTCCGGGACAGGGGACGAGAGCAGTACTTC. Translating it yields CASSFRDRGREQYF.

This clonotype appeared many times. CDR3 sequence (DNA): TGTGCCAGCAGTGAACCCCCCCATATGAACACTGAAGCTTTCTTT. This codes for CASSEPPHMNTEAFF. The rearrangement uses TRBV6-1 and TRBJ1-1, with no clear D. The CDR3 is 15 amino acids. Germline CDR1 reads MNHNS; CDR2 reads SASEGT. Trimming left V 2 bases short and J 0 bases short, with 10 bases between.

This clonotype was recorded at least ten times. V is TRBV29-1 and J is TRBJ1-2, with 11 bases fitting TRBD1. The CDR3 runs to 14 residues. Germline V gene sequence: CDR1 SQVTM, CDR2 ANQGSEA. The J segment lost 2 bases and the V segment lost 6 bases, leaving 5 bases of the junction unmatched. DNA for the CDR3: TGCAGCGTCGAGGACAGGGGGCTAAACTATGGCTACACCTTC. This sequence encodes CSVEDRGLNYGYTF.

This clonotype was counted between two and nine times. The V gene is TRBV19, the J gene TRBJ2-7; D could derive from TRBD1 or TRBD2 (5 bases each). Germline V lookup: CDR1 LNHDA, CDR2 SQIVND (reference sequence). The ends were cut back, 3 bases at V and 2 bases at J, with 14 bases in the middle. CDR3 length equals 15 residues. In nucleotides, the CDR3 is TGTGCCAGTAGTATTCCGGGACGGACACCCTACGAGCAGTACTTC. Encoded protein: CASSIPGRTPYEQYF. Filled out from reference TRBV19 and TRBJ2-7, the complete variable domain reads DGGITQSPKYLFRKEGQNVTLSCEQNLNHDAMYWYRQDPGQGLRLIYYSQIVNDFQKGDIAEGYSVSREKKESFPLTVTSAQKNPTAFYLCASSIPGRTPYEQYFGPGTRLTVT.

This chain connects TRBV28 to TRBJ2-3; D remains ambiguous. The CDR3 runs to 16 residues. Germline CDR1 is MDHEN and CDR2 is SYDVKM. Trimming stripped 2 bases from V and 1 base from J, with 13 bases between. The CDR3 coding sequence is TGTGCCAGCAGTTTACTAAGGGAAATTGGCACAGATACGCAGTATTTT. Translation: CASSLLREIGTDTQYF.

This clonotype occurred a few times. The V gene is TRBV29-1, the J gene TRBJ2-3, with TRBD1 matching over 8 bases. Germline V CDR1 and CDR2: SQVTM, ANQGSEA. J lost 3 bases, V lost 0 bases, and 8 bases had no gene match. The CDR3 totals 16 residues. The CDR3 coding sequence is TGCAGCGTTGAAGATCTCCGGGACAGGTTGACAGATACGCAGTATTTT. As protein: CSVEDLRDRLTDTQYF.

The CDR3, as DNA: TGTGCCAGCAGCTTAGGAGGGGCGGATGGCTACACCTTC. Residues: CASSLGGADGYTF. The chain couples TRBV11-2 to TRBJ1-2, with TRBD1 as a possible D gene (5 bases). V dropped 1 base and J dropped 6 bases, with 9 bases sitting between them. From germline, CDR1 is SGHAT and CDR2 FQNNGV. The CDR3 contains 13 residues.

This rearrangement joins TRBV5-6 to TRBJ1-6; D is unresolved. This CDR3 region has 13 residues. Trimming removed 0 bases at V and 8 bases at J, with 6 bases between. The V gene's germline CDR1 is SGHDT and CDR2 YYEEEE. This CDR3 is CASSLAGDSPLHF. The CDR3 DNA is TGTGCCAGCAGCTTGGCGGGTGATTCACCCCTCCACTTT.